This T cell receptor beta chain stems from a study of cytomegalovirus exposure and HLA in healthy donors. The study ran its PCR with 60 Vbeta and 13 Jbeta primers. The protocol was immunoSEQ multiplex PCR, while the TCRdb copy is restricted to in-frame clones and leaves out a portion. The sample has roughly 180,000 clones, roughly 74% seen once; the top ten hold approximately 2.9%. This CDR3 is built from 15 residues. Germline values: CDR1 SGHRS, CDR2 YFSETQ. The chain combines TRBV5-1 with TRBJ2-3; TRBD2 agrees at 8 bases. The origin of this receptor is a female donor in good health and CMV-seronegative. Material for sequencing was PBMCs. CDR3 amino acids: CATSEAGGITDTQYF. The CDR3 DNA sequence: TGCGCGACCAGCGAGGCGGGGGGAATCACAGATACGCAGTATTTT.